This is a list of T cell receptor beta chains from one sample in a study of cytomegalovirus exposure and HLA in healthy donors. Profiling relied on immunoSEQ multiplex PCR, and the TCRdb table lists in-frame clones only, not all of them. The repertoire holds about 150,000 clones, with 70% to 90% as singletons. Sequenced: PBMCs. These receptors originate from a woman aged 18-29 years in good health and CMV-seronegative. The CDR3 runs from the conserved cysteine through the conserved F or W. D genes are given only for firm matches. Not every row has a clone size; where given, it reads once, few, many or a size class.

v_gene: TRBV7-2
j_gene: TRBJ1-5
d_gene: TRBD1
abundance: .
CDR3aa: CASSSYGSGGNQPQHF
CDR3nt: TGTGCCAGCAGCTCCTACGGGTCAGGGGGTAATCAGCCCCAGCATTTT

v_gene: TRBV5-1
j_gene: TRBJ2-1
d_gene: TRBD2
abundance: .
CDR3aa: CASSWPLQIAGSSYNEQFF
CDR3nt: TGCGCCAGCAGCTGGCCGCTACAGATAGCGGGGAGCTCCTACAATGAGCAGTTCTTC

v_gene: TRBV2
j_gene: TRBJ1-2
d_gene: .
abundance: .
CDR3aa: CALSAARSSSDGYTF
CDR3nt: TGTGCCCTAAGTGCGGCCCGGAGTTCTTCTGATGGCTACACCTTC

v_gene: TRBV5-1
j_gene: TRBJ1-3
d_gene: TRBD1
abundance: once
CDR3aa: CASSYLGQGFSGNTIYF
CDR3nt: TGCGCCAGCAGCTATCTGGGACAGGGCTTCTCTGGAAACACCATATATTTT

v_gene: TRBV28
j_gene: TRBJ2-1
d_gene: .
abundance: .
CDR3aa: CASSSFGGGLNEQFF
CDR3nt: TGTGCCAGCAGTTCCTTTGGGGGGGGCCTCAATGAGCAGTTCTTC

v_gene: TRBV19
j_gene: TRBJ2-3
d_gene: TRBD2
abundance: .
CDR3aa: CASSILAASTDTQYF
CDR3nt: TGTGCCAGTAGTATTCTAGCGGCTAGCACAGATACGCAGTATTTT

v_gene: TRBV7-2
j_gene: TRBJ2-1
d_gene: .
abundance: .
CDR3aa: CASSLNAVSSYNEQFF
CDR3nt: TGTGCCAGCAGCTTAAATGCGGTTAGCTCCTACAATGAGCAGTTCTTC

v_gene: TRBV7-2
j_gene: TRBJ2-7
d_gene: .
abundance: .
CDR3aa: CASSLWGNVGGREQYF
CDR3nt: TGTGCCAGCAGCTTATGGGGTAATGTGGGGGGACGGGAGCAGTACTTC

v_gene: TRBV19
j_gene: TRBJ1-5
d_gene: .
abundance: once
CDR3aa: CASSSGQGGQPQHF
CDR3nt: TGTGCCAGTAGTTCAGGGCAGGGTGGACAGCCCCAGCATTTT

v_gene: TRBV5-1
j_gene: TRBJ2-2
d_gene: TRBD2
abundance: .
CDR3aa: CASSLVAGGPGELFF
CDR3nt: TGCGCCAGCAGCTTGGTAGCGGGAGGTCCCGGGGAGCTGTTTTTT

v_gene: TRBV7-8
j_gene: TRBJ2-2
d_gene: .
abundance: once
CDR3aa: CASTLRGYTGELFF
CDR3nt: TGTGCCAGCACCTTAAGGGGGTACACCGGGGAGCTGTTTTTT

v_gene: TRBV7-8
j_gene: TRBJ2-7
d_gene: TRBD2
abundance: .
CDR3aa: CASSLMASGRPTYEQYF
CDR3nt: TGTGCCAGCAGCCTGATGGCTAGCGGGAGGCCCACCTACGAGCAGTACTTC

v_gene: TRBV28
j_gene: TRBJ1-5
d_gene: .
abundance: .
CDR3aa: CASSAPPGLNQPQHF
CDR3nt: TGTGCCAGCAGTGCGCCCCCGGGGTTGAATCAGCCCCAGCATTTT

v_gene: TRBV6-1
j_gene: TRBJ2-3
d_gene: TRBD2
abundance: .
CDR3aa: CASTHSGGYTDTQYF
CDR3nt: TGTGCCAGCACTCATAGCGGGGGGTACACAGATACGCAGTATTTT

v_gene: TRBV7-8
j_gene: TRBJ2-7
d_gene: TRBD1
abundance: .
CDR3aa: CASSLVFGTGNTYEQYF
CDR3nt: TGTGCCAGCAGCTTAGTGTTCGGGACAGGGAATACCTACGAGCAGTACTTC

v_gene: TRBV7-2
j_gene: TRBJ2-5
d_gene: .
abundance: few
CDR3aa: CASSFAGQETQYF
CDR3nt: TGTGCCAGCAGCTTCGCGGGACAGGAGACCCAGTACTTC

v_gene: TRBV9
j_gene: TRBJ2-2
d_gene: .
abundance: .
CDR3aa: CASSPRYGELFF
CDR3nt: TGTGCCAGCAGCCCCAGGTACGGGGAGCTGTTTTTT

v_gene: TRBV29-1
j_gene: TRBJ2-7
d_gene: .
abundance: .
CDR3aa: CSVRGASESYEQYF
CDR3nt: TGCAGCGTCAGAGGGGCTAGCGAATCCTACGAGCAGTACTTC

v_gene: TRBV7-2
j_gene: TRBJ2-1
d_gene: TRBD2
abundance: .
CDR3aa: CASSFRTSGDNEQFF
CDR3nt: TGTGCCAGCAGCTTCCGGACTAGCGGGGACAATGAGCAGTTCTTC

v_gene: TRBV21-1
j_gene: TRBJ2-2
d_gene: .
abundance: .
CDR3aa: CASSKKGGVNKVLAGENTGELFF
CDR3nt: TGTGCCAGCAGCAAAAAGGGAGGTGTAAATAAGGTTCTAGCGGGGGAGAACACCGGGGAGCTGTTTTTT

v_gene: TRBV4-3
j_gene: TRBJ2-1
d_gene: .
abundance: .
CDR3aa: CASSQDREGGNEQFF
CDR3nt: TGCGCCAGCAGCCAAGACAGGGAGGGGGGCAATGAGCAGTTCTTC

v_gene: TRBV10-3
j_gene: TRBJ2-5
d_gene: .
abundance: .
CDR3aa: CAISVRGQETQYF
CDR3nt: TGTGCCATCAGTGTTCGCGGACAAGAGACCCAGTACTTC

v_gene: TRBV5-1
j_gene: TRBJ1-2
d_gene: .
abundance: .
CDR3aa: CASSLAGSIVYGYTF
CDR3nt: TGCGCCAGCAGCTTGGCAGGCAGTATAGTCTATGGCTACACCTTC

v_gene: TRBV27
j_gene: TRBJ2-3
d_gene: .
abundance: .
CDR3aa: CASSFERGTDTQYF
CDR3nt: TGTGCCAGCAGTTTCGAGCGCGGCACAGATACGCAGTATTTT

v_gene: TRBV29-1
j_gene: TRBJ1-4
d_gene: TRBD1
abundance: .
CDR3aa: CSVETGTGNEKLFF
CDR3nt: TGCAGCGTTGAGACAGGGACTGGTAATGAAAAACTGTTTTTT

v_gene: TRBV28
j_gene: TRBJ1-2
d_gene: .
abundance: .
CDR3aa: CASSLPLGRGYGYTF
CDR3nt: TGTGCCAGCAGTTTACCCCTAGGGAGGGGCTATGGCTACACCTTC

v_gene: TRBV7-9
j_gene: TRBJ2-7
d_gene: .
abundance: .
CDR3aa: CASSPRGRAFYEQYF
CDR3nt: TGTGCCAGCAGCCCTCGTGGCAGGGCGTTCTACGAGCAGTACTTC

v_gene: TRBV10-3
j_gene: TRBJ2-3
d_gene: TRBD2
abundance: .
CDR3aa: CAIRGAGGYNATQYF
CDR3nt: TGTGCCATCAGAGGAGCGGGAGGGTATAACGCTACGCAGTATTTT

v_gene: TRBV18
j_gene: TRBJ2-7
d_gene: TRBD1
abundance: .
CDR3aa: CASSLGQGASEQYF
CDR3nt: TGTGCCAGCTCACTGGGACAGGGGGCAAGCGAGCAGTACTTC

v_gene: TRBV19
j_gene: TRBJ2-7
d_gene: TRBD1
abundance: .
CDR3aa: CASTLGQGQGYEQYF
CDR3nt: TGTGCCAGTACCCTAGGACAGGGGCAGGGTTACGAGCAGTACTTC

v_gene: TRBV30
j_gene: TRBJ1-1
d_gene: .
abundance: .
CDR3aa: CAWARMNTEAFF
CDR3nt: TGTGCCTGGGCGAGAATGAACACTGAAGCTTTCTTT

v_gene: TRBV2
j_gene: TRBJ2-7
d_gene: TRBD1
abundance: .
CDR3aa: CASSLGTGGGYEQYF
CDR3nt: TGTGCCAGCAGCCTTGGGACAGGGGGTGGGTACGAGCAGTACTTC

v_gene: TRBV2
j_gene: TRBJ1-5
d_gene: .
abundance: .
CDR3aa: CASSVEPAVGQLQHF
CDR3nt: TGTGCCAGCAGTGTGGAGCCGGCGGTCGGTCAGCTCCAGCATTTT

v_gene: TRBV29-1
j_gene: TRBJ2-7
d_gene: TRBD2
abundance: .
CDR3aa: CSVVKIGTSGNEQYF
CDR3nt: TGCAGCGTCGTGAAGATTGGGACTAGCGGGAACGAGCAGTACTTC

v_gene: TRBV19
j_gene: TRBJ1-4
d_gene: TRBD1
abundance: .
CDR3aa: CASRRGQINEKLFF
CDR3nt: TGTGCCAGTAGGAGGGGACAGATTAATGAAAAACTGTTTTTT

v_gene: TRBV7-9
j_gene: TRBJ2-1
d_gene: TRBD2
abundance: .
CDR3aa: CASSSGAGGFGNEQFF
CDR3nt: TGTGCCAGCAGCTCCGGTGCGGGGGGCTTTGGCAATGAGCAGTTCTTC

v_gene: TRBV4-1
j_gene: TRBJ2-7
d_gene: TRBD1
abundance: .
CDR3aa: CASSQGGMGFTYEQYF
CDR3nt: TGCGCCAGCAGTCAAGGGGGCATGGGGTTTACCTACGAGCAGTACTTC

v_gene: TRBV5-1
j_gene: TRBJ2-3
d_gene: .
abundance: .
CDR3aa: CASSLEGLASTDTQYF
CDR3nt: TGCGCCAGCAGCTTGGAGGGGCTAGCGAGCACAGATACGCAGTATTTT

v_gene: TRBV7-8
j_gene: TRBJ2-5
d_gene: TRBD1
abundance: .
CDR3aa: CASSSWDREETQYF
CDR3nt: TGTGCCAGCAGCTCCTGGGACAGGGAAGAGACCCAGTACTTC

v_gene: TRBV28
j_gene: TRBJ1-2
d_gene: .
abundance: .
CDR3aa: CASSFGRENYGYTF
CDR3nt: TGTGCCAGCAGTTTTGGAAGGGAGAACTATGGCTACACCTTC